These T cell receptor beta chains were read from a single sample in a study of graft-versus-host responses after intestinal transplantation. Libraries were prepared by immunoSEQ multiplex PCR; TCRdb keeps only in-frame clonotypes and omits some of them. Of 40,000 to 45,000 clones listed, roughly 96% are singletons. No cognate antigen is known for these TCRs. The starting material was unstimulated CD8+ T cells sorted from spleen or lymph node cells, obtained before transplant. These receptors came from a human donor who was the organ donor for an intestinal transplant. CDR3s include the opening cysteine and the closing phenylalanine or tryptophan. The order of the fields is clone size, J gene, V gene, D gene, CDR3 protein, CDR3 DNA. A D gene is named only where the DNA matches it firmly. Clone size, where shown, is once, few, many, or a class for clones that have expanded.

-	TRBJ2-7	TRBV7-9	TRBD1	CASRRIRQGSHEQYF	TGTGCCAGCAGACGTATCCGACAGGGGTCGCACGAGCAGTACTTC
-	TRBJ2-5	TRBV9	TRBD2	CASSELAGGREEQYF	TGTGCCAGCAGCGAACTAGCGGGGGGGCGAGAAGAGCAGTACTTC
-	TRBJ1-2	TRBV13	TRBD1	CASSVQGGNGYTF	TGTGCCAGCAGCGTACAGGGGGGGAATGGCTACACCTTC
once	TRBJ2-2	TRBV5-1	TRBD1	CASSWGPDRGGTGELFF	TGCGCCAGCAGCTGGGGACCGGACAGGGGAGGGACCGGGGAGCTGTTTTTT
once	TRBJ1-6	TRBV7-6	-	CASSLRPFSSYNSPLHF	TGTGCCAGCAGCCTCAGACCGTTTAGCTCCTATAATTCACCCCTCCACTTT
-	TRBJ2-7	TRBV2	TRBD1	CASSESQGAYEQYF	TGTGCCAGCAGTGAAAGCCAGGGGGCCTACGAGCAGTACTTC
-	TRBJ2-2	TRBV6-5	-	CASSYAKTGELFF	TGTGCCAGCAGTTACGCGAAGACCGGGGAGCTGTTTTTT
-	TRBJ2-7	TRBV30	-	CAWQGGLSYEQYF	TGTGCCTGGCAGGGGGGACTCTCCTACGAGCAGTACTTC
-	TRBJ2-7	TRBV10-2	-	CATGVSSYEQYF	TGCGCCACCGGTGTGAGCTCCTACGAGCAGTACTTC
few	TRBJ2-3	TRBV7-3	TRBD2	CASSLRASSGGGTDTQYF	TGTGCCAGCAGCTTAAGAGCCTCTAGCGGGGGGGGCACAGATACGCAGTATTTT
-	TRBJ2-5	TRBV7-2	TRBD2	CASSPLAGIETQYF	TGTGCCAGCAGCCCTCTAGCGGGGATAGAGACCCAGTACTTC
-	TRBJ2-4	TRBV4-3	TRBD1	CASSRHRDRLAKNIQYF	TGCGCCAGCAGCCGGCACCGGGACAGGCTAGCCAAAAACATTCAGTACTTC
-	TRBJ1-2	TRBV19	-	CASSIEFLWGRVGYTF	TGTGCCAGTAGTATAGAGTTTCTCTGGGGGCGCGTTGGCTACACCTTC
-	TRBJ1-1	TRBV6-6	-	CASRGTRSWVTEAFF	TGTGCCAGCAGAGGGACAAGGAGTTGGGTGACTGAAGCTTTCTTT
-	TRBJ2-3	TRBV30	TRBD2	CACVTSGGVDTQYF	TGTGCCTGCGTAACTAGCGGGGGTGTAGATACGCAGTATTTT
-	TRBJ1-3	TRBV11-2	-	CASSLGPGRTPGNTIYF	TGTGCCAGCAGCTTAGGGCCGGGCCGTACCCCTGGAAACACCATATATTTT
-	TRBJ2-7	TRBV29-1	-	CSVEEGLGYEQYF	TGCAGCGTTGAAGAGGGGTTGGGCTACGAGCAGTACTTC
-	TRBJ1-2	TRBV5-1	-	CASSVTGSSIYGYTF	TGCGCCAGCAGCGTAACAGGGAGCTCGATCTATGGCTACACCTTC
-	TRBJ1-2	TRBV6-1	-	CASSEAAPAGFHGYTF	TGTGCCAGCAGTGAAGCGGCTCCGGCAGGGTTCCATGGCTACACCTTC
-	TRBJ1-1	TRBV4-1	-	CASSQLRIADGGSLYAEAFF	TGCGCCAGCAGCCAACTGAGAATCGCCGATGGAGGGTCCTTGTACGCTGAAGCTTTCTTT
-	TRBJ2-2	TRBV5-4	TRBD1	CASSGRTGELFF	TGTGCCAGCAGCGGCCGGACAGGAGAGCTGTTTTTT
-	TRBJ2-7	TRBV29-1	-	CSVERFGSYEQYF	TGCAGCGTTGAGAGATTCGGATCCTACGAGCAGTACTTC
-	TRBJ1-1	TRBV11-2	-	CASSLLRRNTEAFF	TGTGCCAGCAGCTTACTGAGGAGAAACACTGAAGCTTTCTTT
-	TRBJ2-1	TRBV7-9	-	CASSLTRGPSSYNEQFF	TGTGCCAGCAGCTTAACGCGGGGACCGAGCTCCTACAATGAGCAGTTCTTC
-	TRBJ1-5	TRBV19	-	CASSIDQGVNQPQHF	TGTGCCAGTAGTATAGATCAAGGTGTCAATCAGCCCCAGCATTTT
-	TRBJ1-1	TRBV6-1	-	CASSQSLEAFF	TGTGCCAGCAGTCAAAGTCTTGAAGCTTTCTTT
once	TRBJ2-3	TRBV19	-	CASSIGGAWDTQYF	TGTGCCAGTAGTATAGGGGGGGCTTGGGATACGCAGTATTTT
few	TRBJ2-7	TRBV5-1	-	CASSLELPPGEQYF	TGCGCCAGCAGCTTGGAGCTTCCCCCTGGCGAGCAGTACTTC
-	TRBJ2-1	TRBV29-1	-	CSVPRGNEQFF	TGCAGCGTTCCCCGGGGCAATGAGCAGTTCTTC
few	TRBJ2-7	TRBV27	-	CASSLGGRLYEQYF	TGTGCCAGCAGTTTGGGGGGGCGACTATACGAGCAGTACTTC
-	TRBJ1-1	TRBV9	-	CASTRGGGNTEAFF	TGTGCCAGCACACGGGGAGGGGGGAACACTGAAGCTTTCTTT
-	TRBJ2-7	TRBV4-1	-	CASSPQAGMGAPWEQYF	TGCGCCAGCAGCCCCCAAGCAGGGATGGGGGCGCCGTGGGAGCAGTACTTC
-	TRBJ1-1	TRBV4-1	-	CASSQDYEDTEAFF	TGCGCCAGCAGCCAAGATTACGAGGACACTGAAGCTTTCTTT
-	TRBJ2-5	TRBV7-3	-	CASSPDGETQYF	TGTGCCAGCAGCCCCGATGGGGAGACCCAGTACTTC
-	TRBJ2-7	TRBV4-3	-	CASSQDLSGPSYEQYF	TGCGCCAGCAGCCAAGATCTGTCAGGACCTTCCTACGAGCAGTACTTC
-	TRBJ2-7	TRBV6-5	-	CASSYPGAGGAYEQYF	TGTGCCAGCAGTTACCCGGGGGCGGGCGGGGCCTACGAGCAGTACTTC
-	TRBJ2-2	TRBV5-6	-	CASSLIAPGELFF	TGTGCCAGCAGCTTGATTGCCCCGGGGGAGCTGTTTTTT
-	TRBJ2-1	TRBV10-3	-	CAISESYSGTGSYNEQFF	TGTGCCATCAGTGAGTCCTACTCAGGGACGGGCTCCTACAATGAGCAGTTCTTC
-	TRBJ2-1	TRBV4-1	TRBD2	CASSQDAGLVDHEQFF	TGCGCCAGCAGCCAAGACGCGGGACTAGTGGATCATGAGCAGTTCTTC
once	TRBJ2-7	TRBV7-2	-	CASSFAGAGYEQYF	TGTGCCAGCAGCTTTGCAGGGGCCGGATACGAGCAGTACTTC
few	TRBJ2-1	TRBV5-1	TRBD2	CASSLDCGGRRINEQFF	TGCGCCAGCAGCTTGGACTGCGGGGGACGAAGGATCAATGAGCAGTTCTTC
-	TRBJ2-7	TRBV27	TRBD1	CASSAAGTGVEQYF	TGTGCCAGCAGTGCCGCCGGGACAGGGGTCGAGCAGTACTTC
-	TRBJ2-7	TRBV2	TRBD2	CASSEPGLAYEQYF	TGTGCCAGCAGTGAACCTGGACTAGCGTACGAGCAGTACTTC
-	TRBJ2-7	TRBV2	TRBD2	CASSAVAGGYYEQYF	TGTGCCAGCAGTGCCGTAGCGGGGGGTTACTACGAGCAGTACTTC
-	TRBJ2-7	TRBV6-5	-	CASSFSNSYEQYF	TGTGCCAGCAGTTTTTCCAACTCCTACGAGCAGTACTTC
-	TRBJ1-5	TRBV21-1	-	CASSKKKWDREGQPQHF	TGTGCCAGCAGCAAAAAAAAATGGGACAGGGAGGGTCAGCCCCAGCATTTT
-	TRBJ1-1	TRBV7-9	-	CASSPVGGTEAFF	TGTGCCAGCAGCCCCGTAGGAGGTACTGAAGCTTTCTTT
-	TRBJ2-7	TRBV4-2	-	CASSQYLGIEQYF	TGTGCCAGCAGCCAATACCTAGGCATCGAGCAGTACTTC
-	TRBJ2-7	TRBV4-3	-	CASSQDRQGLAYEQYF	TGCGCCAGCAGCCAAGATAGGCAGGGGCTAGCCTACGAGCAGTACTTC
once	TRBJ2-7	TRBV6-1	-	CASSDNRHGSSVYEQYF	TGTGCCAGCAGTGACAACAGGCACGGGAGCAGCGTCTACGAGCAGTACTTC
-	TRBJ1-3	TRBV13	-	CASSFEVDTIYF	TGTGCCAGCAGCTTCGAGGTGGACACCATATATTTT
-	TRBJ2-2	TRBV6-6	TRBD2	CASSPGLALRTGELFF	TGTGCCAGCAGTCCCGGACTAGCCTTAAGGACCGGGGAGCTGTTTTTT
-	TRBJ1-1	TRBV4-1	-	CASSQDGAEAFF	TGCGCCAGCAGCCAAGATGGGGCTGAAGCTTTCTTT
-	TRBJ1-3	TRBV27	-	CASSLSSPVSGNTIYF	TGTGCCAGCAGTTTATCGTCTCCAGTCTCTGGAAACACCATATATTTT
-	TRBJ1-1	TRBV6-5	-	CASSLPSGDEAFF	TGTGCCAGCAGTTTACCCTCGGGGGATGAAGCTTTCTTT
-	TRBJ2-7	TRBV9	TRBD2	CASSSSGGAADEQYF	TGTGCCAGCAGTTCAAGCGGGGGGGCGGCGGACGAGCAGTACTTC